These 18 T cell receptor beta chains share one sample of origin, sequenced in a study of blood T cell repertoires in COVID-19. The assay was immunoSEQ multiplex PCR, and TCRdb's table has in-frame clones only and misses some. The repertoire holds 300,000 or so clones, with just over 85% as singletons. The sample comprised PBMCs or T cells enriched from blood (not recorded which). The receptors shown here come from a woman aged 40 to 50 with acute COVID-19.

This rearrangement joins TRBV19 to TRBJ1-2, with D maybe TRBD1 (5 bases). The germline gives CDR1 LNHDA, CDR2 SQIVND (reference sequence). CDR3 length: 17 amino acids. Trimming removed 5 bases from V and 5 bases from J, with 24 bases in between. CDR3 coding DNA: TGTGCCAGTAGTGGTACCCAGCTGGGGCAGATAAATTATGGCTACACCTTC. It codes for CASSGTQLGQINYGYTF. The entire variable domain, with the rest obtained from reference TRBV19 and TRBJ1-2, is as follows: DGGITQSPKYLFRKEGQNVTLSCEQNLNHDAMYWYRQDPGQGLRLIYYSQIVNDFQKGDIAEGYSVSREKKESFPLTVTSAQKNPTAFYLCASSGTQLGQINYGYTFGSGTRLTVV.

The V gene is TRBV7-9, the J gene TRBJ2-1; D ambiguous. This CDR3 comprises 13 residues. The germline V gene has CDR1 SEHNR and CDR2 FQNEAQ (reference sequence). V was clipped by 2 bases and J by 3 bases, with 5 bases between them. CDR3 nucleotides: TGTGCCAGCAGCTTATATTTCTACAATGAGCAGTTCTTC. Its protein product is CASSLYFYNEQFF. Based on the CDR3 plus reference TRBV7-9 and TRBJ2-1, the full variable domain is DTGVSQNPRHKITKRGQNVTFRCDPISEHNRLYWYRQTLGQGPEFLTYFQNEAQLEKSRLLSDRFSAERPKGSFSTLEIQRTEQGDSAMYLCASSLYFYNEQFFGPGTRLTVL.

The chain couples TRBV6-5 to TRBJ2-1; weak D call: TRBD1 (6 bases). CDR1 MNHEY and CDR2 SVGAGI come from the germline V gene. The CDR3 length is 13 residues. Trimming removed 6 bases at V and 7 bases at J, with 13 bases between. CDR3 in DNA: TGTGCCAGCAGCCTTAGGGGGAGAAATGAGCAGTTCTTC. This sequence encodes CASSLRGRNEQFF.

This chain joins TRBV6-1 and TRBJ2-5; 10 positions agree with TRBD1. Germline CDR1 MNHNS, CDR2 SASEGT. The CDR3 runs 20 residues. The V and J ends lost 3 bases and 5 bases, in that order; junction bases with no gene match: 21. CDR3 bases: TGTGCCAGCAGTGAGAGCCTTGAGGGACAGGGGAAGGGAGTACGGGAGACCCAGTACTTC. Translating gives CASSESLEGQGKGVRETQYF.

The CDR3 reads CATRTSGGGYNEQFF. CDR3 sequence (DNA): TGTGCCACCCGGACTAGCGGAGGGGGGTACAATGAGCAGTTCTTC. The chain combines TRBV10-3 with TRBJ2-1; 10 bases line up with TRBD2. In germline, CDR1 is ENHRY, CDR2 SYGVKD. This CDR3 is 15 amino acids long. The ends lost 10 bases at V and 4 bases at J; junction bases unmatched: 10.

The V gene is TRBV28, the J gene TRBJ1-2; 11 nucleotides align to TRBD1. The trim removed 1 base at V and 8 bases at J, leaving 6 bases unmatched. The CDR3 is 15 residues long. Germline lookup yields CDR1 MDHEN and CDR2 SYDVKM. CDR3 region: CASSLLDRGRDGYTF. In nucleotides, the CDR3 is TGTGCCAGCAGTTTATTGGACAGGGGGCGCGACGGCTACACCTTC.

The chain joins TRBV15 to TRBJ2-7; D uncertain. With 0 bases removed from V and 3 bases from J, the gap between germline ends came to 12 bases. CDR3 length: 15 residues. Germline V gives CDR1 LNHNV, CDR2 YYDKDF (reference sequence). CDR3 sequence reads: CATSRDKRTGYEQYF. As DNA, the CDR3 is TGTGCCACCAGCAGAGATAAGAGAACTGGCTACGAGCAGTACTTC.

The J gene is TRBJ2-7, the V gene TRBV7-3; 12 bases match TRBD2. This CDR3 is 14 amino acids long. V dropped 5 bases and J dropped 3; count of bases not matched to a gene: 2. The germline V gene encodes CDR1 SGHTA and CDR2 FQGTGA. CDR3 in amino acids: CASSRTSGDYEQYF. Written as DNA, the CDR3 is TGTGCCAGCAGCCGGACTAGCGGGGACTACGAGCAGTACTTC.

The genes are TRBV6-5 and TRBJ2-5; D ambiguous. The CDR3 is 11 residues long. Germline V CDR1 and CDR2: MNHEY, SVGAGI. The ends were cut back, 10 bases at V and 9 bases at J, with 15 bases in the middle. CDR3 residues: CATRRLEAQYF. CDR3 nucleotide sequence: TGTGCCACCAGGCGTCTCGAGGCCCAGTACTTC.

The rearrangement joins TRBV5-1 to TRBJ2-7; D may be TRBD1 (5 bases). Trimming stripped 0 bases from V and 0 bases from J, with 7 bases between. The germline gives CDR1 SGHRS, CDR2 YFSETQ. The CDR3 covers 14 residues. CDR3 loop: CASSLGQTSYEQYF. CDR3 in DNA: TGCGCCAGCAGCTTGGGACAGACCTCCTACGAGCAGTACTTC.

This clone was counted a few times. The chain joins TRBV7-9 to TRBJ1-1; D not certain. V was cut by 6 bases and J by 8 bases, with 10 bases left in between. Germline values: CDR1 SEHNR, CDR2 FQNEAQ (reference sequence). The CDR3 has 11 amino acids. The CDR3 coding sequence is TGTGCCAGCAGTCCCCTTTCGGAAGCTTTCTTT. Amino acids: CASSPLSEAFF.

This chain connects TRBV28 to TRBJ1-1; D uncertain. The CDR3 is 14 amino acids. CDR1 MDHEN and CDR2 SYDVKM come from the germline V gene. Trimming pared 4 bases from V and 0 bases from J, leaving 9 bases between. The CDR3 DNA is TGTGCCAGCAGTTCGTACCACATGAACACTGAAGCTTTCTTT. This translates into CASSSYHMNTEAFF.

This chain links TRBV3-1 (or the pseudogene TRBV3-2) with TRBJ2-1; D is perhaps TRBD1 (6 bases). The CDR3 sequence is 15 residues long. Trimming left V 4 bases short and J 0 bases short, with 10 bases between. The germline V gene encodes CDR1 LGHDT and CDR2 YNNKEL (reference sequence). The CDR3 loop is CASSLLGGSYNEQFF. The CDR3 nucleotides read TGTGCCAGCAGCCTCCTAGGGGGCTCCTACAATGAGCAGTTCTTC.

V and J are TRBV4-3 and TRBJ2-7, with 7 bases lining up with TRBD2. This CDR3 comprises 20 residues. Germline V lookup: CDR1 LGHNA, CDR2 YSLEER. J gave up 3 bases and V 1 base, and 21 bases lay outside the gene matches. CDR3 amino acids: CASSQGRKRKRGESFYEQYF. In DNA, the CDR3 is TGCGCCAGCAGCCAAGGGAGAAAGCGAAAACGGGGGGAGAGTTTCTACGAGCAGTACTTC.

This clone showed up just a few times. The chain recombines TRBV7-9 with TRBJ1-1; D remains unclear. Deletions cut 3 bases from V and 0 bases from J, with 8 bases between. Germline CDR1 SEHNR, CDR2 FQNEAQ (reference sequence). The CDR3 extends over 14 amino acids. The CDR3 here is CASSFGGVNTEAFF. The CDR3 DNA reads TGTGCCAGCAGCTTTGGTGGAGTGAACACTGAAGCTTTCTTT.

The rearrangement joins TRBV3-1 (or the pseudogene TRBV3-2) to TRBJ1-1, with D possibly matching TRBD1 (5 bases). Germline loops: CDR1 LGHDT, CDR2 YNNKEL (reference sequence). CDR3 length: 15 amino acids. Trimming pared 3 bases from V and 0 bases from J, leaving 11 bases between. CDR3 amino acids: CASSQTDKLNTEAFF. The CDR3, as DNA: TGTGCCAGCAGCCAGACGGACAAGTTGAACACTGAAGCTTTCTTT.

The rearrangement links TRBV7-2 to TRBJ1-2; TRBD1 aligns across 10 bases. This CDR3 is 15 amino acids long. The ends lost 5 bases at V and 4 bases at J; junction bases unmatched: 7. The germline CDR1 and CDR2 sequences are SGHTA and FQGNSA. CDR3 coding DNA: TGTGCCAGCAGCAAAGACAGGGGGCACTTCTATGGCTACACCTTC. Protein product: CASSKDRGHFYGYTF.

This clone was seen a few times. The CDR3 sequence is CASSFDRDTEAFF. The CDR3 DNA follows: TGTGCCAGCAGCTTTGACAGGGATACTGAAGCTTTCTTT. The gene calls are TRBV7-3 and TRBJ1-1, with 7 bases matching TRBD1. The junction had 3 bases not matched to a gene; V was cut back by 3 bases and J by 5 bases. Germline V CDR1 and CDR2: SGHTA, FQGTGA. CDR3 length: 13 amino acids.